The 2 T cell receptor beta chains below all came from one sample that was sequenced in a study of OX40 agonist ivuxolimab in advanced cancers. Assay used: immunoSEQ multiplex PCR; TCRdb lists only in-frame clones, some missing. The data show about 73,000 clones, with 85% to 90% seen just once and approximately 7.7% held by the top ten. The sequences come from CD4+ or CD8+ T cells sorted from blood, collected in a trial of the OX40 agonist ivuxolimab. The source of these receptors is an adult with an advanced solid tumor such as melanoma, head and neck, liver or kidney cancer.

The chain recombines TRBV11-2 with TRBJ2-7; possible D gene TRBD2, 5 bases. The CDR3 has 12 residues. Germline CDR1 is SGHAT and CDR2 is FQNNGV. Between the trimmed V and J ends, which lost 6 bases and 3 bases, there was a span of 9 bases. This chain's CDR3 is CASSRDYYEQYF. The CDR3 region has the DNA TGTGCCAGCAGTCGGGATTACTACGAGCAGTACTTC.

This clone was seen only once. The same CDR3 can be traced to other DNA sequences in this sample. CDR3 region: CASSLGQGGTEAFF. The DNA of the CDR3 is TGCGCCAGCAGCTTGGGACAGGGAGGGACTGAAGCTTTCTTT. The chain is built from TRBV5-1 and TRBJ1-1; 7 nucleotides align to TRBD1. The CDR3 has 14 amino acids. Germline loops: CDR1 SGHRS, CDR2 YFSETQ. After removal of 0 bases from V and 5 bases from J, the junction contained 4 bases not matched to a gene.